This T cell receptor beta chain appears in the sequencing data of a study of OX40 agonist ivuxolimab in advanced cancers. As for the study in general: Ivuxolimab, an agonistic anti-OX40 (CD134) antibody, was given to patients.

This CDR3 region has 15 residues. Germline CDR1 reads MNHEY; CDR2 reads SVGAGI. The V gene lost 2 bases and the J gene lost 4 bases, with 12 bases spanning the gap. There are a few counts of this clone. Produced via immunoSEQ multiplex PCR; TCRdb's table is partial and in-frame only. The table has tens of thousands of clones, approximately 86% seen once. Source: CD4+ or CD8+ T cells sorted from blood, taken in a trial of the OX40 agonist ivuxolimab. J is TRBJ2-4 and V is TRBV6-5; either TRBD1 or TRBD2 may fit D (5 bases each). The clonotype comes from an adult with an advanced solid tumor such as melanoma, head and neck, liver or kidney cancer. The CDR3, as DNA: TGTGCCAGCAGTTACGGTGACTGGGGGAAAAACATTCAGTACTTC. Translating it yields CASSYGDWGKNIQYF.